This T cell receptor beta chain is drawn from a study of OX40 agonist ivuxolimab in advanced cancers. As for the study in general: The treatment was a fully human IgG2 OX40 agonist, ivuxolimab. Intravenous ivuxolimab at 0.01 to 10 mg/kg was given to patients every 2 weeks.

Clones were read by immunoSEQ multiplex PCR, and TCRdb kept only the in-frame ones, dropping some. The sample holds about 40,000 clones; 70% to 85% are singletons and the top ten take about 7.6%. V was clipped by 5 bases and J by 4 bases; unmatched bases: 10. CDR3 length equals 15 residues. CDR1 is SGHNT, CDR2 YENEEA, per germline. Broader study findings: The authors did not determine the antigen specificity of the expanded peripheral T cells.

Details on this clone: Its target is unknown.

This TCR was recovered from an adult with an advanced solid tumor such as melanoma, head and neck, liver or kidney cancer. Sample: CD4+ or CD8+ T cells sorted from blood, taken in a trial of the OX40 agonist ivuxolimab. This chain uses TRBV11-3 with TRBJ2-5, with 7 nucleotides matching TRBD2. The DNA for the CDR3 is TGTGCCAGCAGCCCGGGGAGGGCACACACAGAGACCCAGTACTTC. It codes for CASSPGRAHTETQYF.